These 4 T cell receptor beta chains share one sample of origin, sequenced in a study of human T cells and chemical hapten exposure. MiXCR, run by TCRdb on the RACE reads, gives a single entry per CDR3 protein. The table lists 380,000 or so distinct CDR3 sequences, around 5.5% of them singletons. Time point here: pre-sensitization, week 0. The treatment: therapeutic diphenylcyclopropenone sensitization with weekly scalp DPC. Sequencing used whole blood, obtained in connection with sensitization to the hapten diphenylcyclopropenone (DPC). The receptors were sampled from a young woman with alopecia areata. Some clones in this sample may be carry-over from other donors' samples.

This clonotype was observed at least ten times. At one of its ends the junction is not consistent with the germline gene, which may arise from a read error. This chain connects TRBV7-2 to TRBJ2-1, with a tentative D call TRBD2 (6 bases). The CDR3 spans 15 residues. The germline V gene encodes CDR1 SGHTA and CDR2 FQGNSA. Written as DNA, the CDR3 is TGTGCCAGCAGCTTAGGAGCAGGGACTTACACTGAGCAGTTCTTC. Translation: CASSLGAGTYTEQFF.

The V and J genes are TRBV13 and TRBJ1-6, with D tentatively TRBD1 (5 bases). The germline V and J ends were trimmed by 3 bases and 8 bases, with 11 bases remaining between them. Germline CDR1 reads PRHDT; CDR2 reads FYEKMQ (reference sequence). The length of the CDR3 is 14 residues. The CDR3 here is CASSFQGTDSPLHF. The CDR3 nucleotides are TGTGCCAGCAGCTTTCAGGGAACCGATTCACCCCTCCACTTT.

This clonotype occurred a few times. The chain employs TRBV4-2 and TRBJ1-5, with 8 bases lining up with TRBD1. The CDR3 contains 16 residues. V lost 1 base, J lost 7 bases, and 9 bases stayed unmatched. Germline V lookup: CDR1 LGHNA, CDR2 YNFKEQ. The CDR3 coding sequence is TGTGCCAGCAGCCAAGTGGCAGGGGGCGACAGACAGCCCCAGCATTTT. It translates to CASSQVAGGDRQPQHF.

The table lists this clonotype with many counts. The V gene is TRBV6-5, the J gene TRBJ2-5, with no clear D. V dropped 0 bases and J dropped 7 bases, with 9 bases sitting between them. The CDR3 has 13 amino acids. Germline lookup yields CDR1 MNHEY and CDR2 SVGAGI. This CDR3 is CASSYSNRGTQYF. CDR3 DNA: TGTGCCAGCAGTTACTCGAATAGAGGGACCCAGTACTTC.